This T cell receptor (beta chain) is drawn from a study of T cell responses to AZD1222 COVID-19 vaccine. Repertoires were generated with immunoSEQ multiplex PCR, while TCRdb's copy carries only in-frame clones and drops some. The sample consists of about 150,000 clones, around 90% of them appearing once. A remark on this clone: Its matching antigen is unknown.

V lost 4 bases and J lost 5; bases outside the gene matches: 5. The CDR3 totals 15 residues. Germline loops: CDR1 PRHDT, CDR2 FYEKMQ (reference sequence). Study-wide results and limits: Close to half of all spike-specific TCRs reportedly target regions of the variants that are unmutated.

This sequence was found in an adult who received the AZD1222 COVID-19 vaccine. This chain uses TRBV13 with TRBJ2-1, with 10 bases that match TRBD2. The starting material was peripheral blood, obtained 28 days after the second AZD1222 dose. The CDR3 reads CASSSRTSGHNEQFF. The DNA for the CDR3 is TGTGCCAGCAGCTCTAGGACTAGCGGCCACAATGAGCAGTTCTTC. Variable domain in full (rest from reference TRBV13 and TRBJ2-1): AAGVIQSPRHLIKEKRETATLKCYPIPRHDTVYWYQQGPGQDPQFLISFYEKMQSDKGSIPDRFSAQQFSDYHSELNMSSLELGDSALYFCASSSRTSGHNEQFFGPGTRLTVL.